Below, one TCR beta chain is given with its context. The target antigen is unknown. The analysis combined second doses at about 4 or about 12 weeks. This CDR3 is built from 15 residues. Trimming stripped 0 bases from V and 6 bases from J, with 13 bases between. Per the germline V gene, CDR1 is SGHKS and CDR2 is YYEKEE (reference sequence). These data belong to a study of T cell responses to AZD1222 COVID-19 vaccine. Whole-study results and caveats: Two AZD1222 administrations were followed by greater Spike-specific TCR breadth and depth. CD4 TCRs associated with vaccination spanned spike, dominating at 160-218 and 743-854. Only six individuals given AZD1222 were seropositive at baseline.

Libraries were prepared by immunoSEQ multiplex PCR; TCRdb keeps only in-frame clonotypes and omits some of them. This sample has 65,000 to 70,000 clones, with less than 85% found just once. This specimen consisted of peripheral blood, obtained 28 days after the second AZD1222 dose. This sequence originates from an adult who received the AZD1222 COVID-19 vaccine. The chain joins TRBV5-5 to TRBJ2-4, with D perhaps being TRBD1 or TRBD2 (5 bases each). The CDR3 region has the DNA TGTGCCAGCAGCTTGGTCGAGGGACCGGGAAACATTCAGTACTTC. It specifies CASSLVEGPGNIQYF.